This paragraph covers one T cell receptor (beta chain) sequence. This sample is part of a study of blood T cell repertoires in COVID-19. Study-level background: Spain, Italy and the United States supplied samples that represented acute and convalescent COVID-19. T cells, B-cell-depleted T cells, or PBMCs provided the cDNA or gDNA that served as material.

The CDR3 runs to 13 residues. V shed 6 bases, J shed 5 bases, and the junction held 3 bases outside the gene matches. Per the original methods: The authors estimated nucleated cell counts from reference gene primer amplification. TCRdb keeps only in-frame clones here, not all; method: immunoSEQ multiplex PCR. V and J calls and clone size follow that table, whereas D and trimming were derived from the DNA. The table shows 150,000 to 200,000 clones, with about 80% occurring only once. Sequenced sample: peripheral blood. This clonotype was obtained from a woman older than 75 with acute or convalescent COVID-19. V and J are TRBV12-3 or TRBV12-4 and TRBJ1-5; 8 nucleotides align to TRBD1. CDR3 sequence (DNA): TGTGCCAGCAGCCTGACAGGGGATCAGCCCCAGCATTTT. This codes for CASSLTGDQPQHF.